This T cell receptor (beta chain) was retrieved from a study of T cell responses to AZD1222 COVID-19 vaccine. TCRdb's table, derived via immunoSEQ multiplex PCR, lists solely in-frame clones and lacks some. This sample carries some 110,000 clones, more than 85% of them seen once, and the ten largest clones take approximately 7.5%. In the case of this clone: What it binds is unknown.

Findings and caveats of the study: Increased Spike-specific TCR breadth and depth were observed after two AZD1222 doses. Repertoire samples came only from after the peak T cell response. Seropositive at baseline were only six AZD1222 recipients.

The sequencing used peripheral blood, collected on day 0 of AZD1222 vaccination. This receptor was taken from an adult in good health.

The CDR3 nucleotides read TGTGCCAGCAGTTCCGGACGGGGCTACGAGCAGTACTTC. It specifies CASSSGRGYEQYF. The rearrangement uses TRBV12-3 or TRBV12-4 and TRBJ2-7, with D perhaps matching TRBD2 (5 bases). This CDR3 is 13 amino acids long. The V end was cut by 4 bases, the J end by 3 bases, with 10 bases between.